Given below is one T cell receptor (beta chain) in context. What it recognizes is unknown. The sample originates from a study of cytomegalovirus exposure and HLA in healthy donors. Study-wide points: In a later analysis, TCR association rates varied by HLA locus: DRB1 most, HLA-C fewest. Data from an earlier analysis indicated that most TCR beta V segments were productive either about 87% or about 30% of the time.

The germline V gene has CDR1 SGDLS and CDR2 YYNGEE. Trimming removed 3 bases from V and 6 bases from J, with 13 bases in between. The CDR3 runs to 14 residues. Vbeta (60) and Jbeta (13) primers were used in the PCR. Generated by immunoSEQ multiplex PCR, the TCRdb table keeps only in-frame clones and is missing some. The sample has fewer than 200,000 clones, approximately 71% seen once. The genes are TRBV9 and TRBJ2-4; the D gene is possibly TRBD1 (6 bases). The clonotype comes from a girl aged 10-17 years in good health and CMV-seronegative. Sequences were obtained from PBMCs. The CDR3 loop is CASSARQDLNIQYF. Here the CDR3 DNA reads TGTGCCAGCAGCGCGAGACAGGATTTAAACATTCAGTACTTC.